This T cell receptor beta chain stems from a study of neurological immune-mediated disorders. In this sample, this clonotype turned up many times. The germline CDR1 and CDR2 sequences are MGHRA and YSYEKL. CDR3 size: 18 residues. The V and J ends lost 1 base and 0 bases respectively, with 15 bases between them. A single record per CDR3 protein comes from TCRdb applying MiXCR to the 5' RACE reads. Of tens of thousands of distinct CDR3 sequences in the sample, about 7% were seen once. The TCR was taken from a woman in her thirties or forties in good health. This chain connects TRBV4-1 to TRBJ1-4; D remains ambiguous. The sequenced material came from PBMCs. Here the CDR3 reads CASSQVLGLLATNEKLFF. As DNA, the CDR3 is TGCGCCAGCAGCCAAGTCCTCGGTTTACTAGCAACTAATGAAAAACTGTTTTTT.